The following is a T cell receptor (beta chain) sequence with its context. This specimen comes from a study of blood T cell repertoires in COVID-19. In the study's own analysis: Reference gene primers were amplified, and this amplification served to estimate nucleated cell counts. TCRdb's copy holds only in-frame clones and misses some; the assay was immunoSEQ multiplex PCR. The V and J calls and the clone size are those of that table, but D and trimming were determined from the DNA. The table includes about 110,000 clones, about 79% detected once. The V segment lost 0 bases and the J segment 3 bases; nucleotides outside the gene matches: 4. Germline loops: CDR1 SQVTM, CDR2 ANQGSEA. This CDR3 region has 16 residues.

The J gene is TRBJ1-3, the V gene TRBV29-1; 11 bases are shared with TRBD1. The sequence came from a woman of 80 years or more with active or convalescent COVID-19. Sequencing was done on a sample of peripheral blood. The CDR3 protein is CSVEEGTGGFGNTIYF. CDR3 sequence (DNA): TGCAGCGTTGAAGAAGGGACAGGGGGTTTTGGAAACACCATATATTTT.